One and the same sample provided the 15 T cell receptor beta chains below, sequenced in a study of blood T cell repertoires in COVID-19. TCRdb keeps only in-frame clones here, not all; method: immunoSEQ multiplex PCR. The data show about 95,000 clones, approximately 88% seen once. The sequencing input was peripheral blood. The receptor source for this set is a man aged 60 to 69 with COVID-19, enrolled during active disease.

The chain joins TRBV30 to TRBJ1-5; 10 bases are shared with TRBD1. Germline V CDR1 and CDR2: GTSNPN, SVGIG (reference sequence). The CDR3 is 14 residues long. Trimming cost V 4 bases and J 3 bases; bases outside gene matches: 3. The CDR3 loop is CAWKGQGTNQPQHF. CDR3 sequence (DNA): TGTGCCTGGAAGGGACAGGGGACCAATCAGCCCCAGCATTTT.

This chain links TRBV5-1 with TRBJ2-7; 9 bases match TRBD1. Looked up from germline, CDR1 is SGHRS and CDR2 is YFSETQ. Losses at the gene ends were 0 bases for V and 2 bases for J; bases not matched to a gene: 3. The CDR3 has 15 amino acids. CDR3 sequence: CASSLGGQGTYEQYF. Written as DNA, the CDR3 is TGCGCCAGCAGCTTGGGGGGACAGGGAACCTACGAGCAGTACTTC.

This rearrangement joins TRBV7-8 to TRBJ1-3; 8 bases fit TRBD1. The CDR3 loop spans 18 amino acids. Germline V lookup: CDR1 SGHVS, CDR2 FQNEAQ. V was pared by 1 base and J by 0 bases, with 8 bases of the junction left unmatched. CDR3 DNA sequence: TGTGCCAGCAGCTTAGGGGCAGGGGGCTCAATCTCTGGAAACACCATATATTTT. Translating it yields CASSLGAGGSISGNTIYF.

The chain joins TRBV29-1 to TRBJ2-1; D perhaps matches TRBD1 (7 bases). The length of the CDR3 is 10 residues. The V and J ends lost 5 bases and 12 bases respectively, with 11 bases between them. CDR1 SQVTM and CDR2 ANQGSEA come from the germline V gene. This CDR3 reads CSVRQGGQFF. CDR3 coding DNA: TGCAGCGTTAGACAGGGAGGGCAGTTCTTC.

The rearrangement uses TRBV4-1 and TRBJ2-2; possible D gene TRBD1, 6 bases. The CDR3 has 17 amino acids. Germline CDR1 and CDR2: MGHRA and YSYEKL. V gave up 3 bases and J gave up 6 bases, with 20 bases separating them. CDR3 protein: CASSQEQTGGMAGELFF. The CDR3 coding sequence is TGCGCCAGCAGCCAGGAACAGACAGGTGGAATGGCCGGGGAGCTGTTTTTT.

Of note for this clone: Other DNA sequences of this sample code for an identical CDR3. The J gene is TRBJ2-2, the V gene TRBV19; TRBD2 matches 8 bases. This CDR3 spans 15 amino acids. V trimming: 6 bases; J trimming: 6 bases; junction bases outside the gene matches: 9. The germline V gene encodes CDR1 LNHDA and CDR2 SQIVND (reference sequence). The CDR3: CASSSGGGGPGELFF. The CDR3 DNA follows: TGTGCCAGTAGCAGCGGGGGAGGGGGGCCCGGGGAGCTGTTTTTT.

This chain joins TRBV19 and TRBJ1-1; weak D call: TRBD1 (6 bases). Per germline, CDR1 LNHDA and CDR2 SQIVND (reference sequence). V gave up 7 bases and J gave up 5 bases, with 17 bases separating them. The CDR3 length is 14 residues. The CDR3 loop reads CASTAGGGRTEAFF. For the CDR3, the DNA is TGTGCCAGTACCGCGGGGGGGGGCCGTACTGAAGCTTTCTTT.

The chain has TRBV4-2 and TRBJ2-7; D is unclear. The V gene lost 2 bases and the J gene lost 2 bases, with 7 bases spanning the gap. This CDR3 region has 13 residues. Germline-derived CDR1 and CDR2 are LGHNA and YNFKEQ. The CDR3 DNA is TGTGCCAGCAGCCAACGGCTAGCCTACGAGCAGTACTTC. Translating it yields CASSQRLAYEQYF.

The CDR3, as DNA: TGTGCCACCAGCAGAGTAGGGGGGGCTTTAAGTGTCAAGCAGTACTTC. As protein: CATSRVGGALSVKQYF. The V gene is TRBV15, the J gene TRBJ2-7, with D perhaps matching TRBD2 (7 bases). The CDR3 sequence is 16 residues long. With 1 base removed from V and 8 bases from J, the gap between germline ends came to 21 bases. Germline V lookup: CDR1 LNHNV, CDR2 YYDKDF (reference sequence).

V is TRBV24-1 and J is TRBJ2-3; the match to TRBD2 covers 11 bases. Trimming took 5 bases from V and 6 from J; bases not matched to a gene: 6. CDR1 KGHDR and CDR2 SFDVKD come from the germline V gene. This CDR3 comprises 15 residues. CDR3 loop: CATSVTSGSWDTQYF. The CDR3 nucleotides read TGTGCCACCAGTGTTACTAGCGGGAGCTGGGATACGCAGTATTTT.

The chain employs TRBV5-1 and TRBJ2-1; 7 bases align to TRBD2. There are 15 residues in the CDR3. J lost 7 bases, V lost 1 base, and 8 bases had no gene match. Germline assignment: CDR1 SGHRS and CDR2 YFSETQ. Written as DNA, the CDR3 is TGCGCCAGCAGCTTGCCGGCGGGAGAAGGAAATGAGCAGTTCTTC. Its translation is CASSLPAGEGNEQFF.

The CDR3 region is CASSLGTGAATGELFF. CDR3 in DNA: TGCGCCAGCAGCTTGGGGACAGGAGCAGCCACCGGGGAGCTGTTTTTT. V is TRBV5-1 and J is TRBJ2-2; 7 bases line up with TRBD1. J gave up 4 bases and V 0 bases, and 6 bases lay outside the gene matches. The CDR3 loop spans 16 amino acids. Germline CDR1 reads SGHRS; CDR2 reads YFSETQ.

This clone was recorded once. This chain joins TRBV19 and TRBJ2-1; 14 nucleotides match TRBD2. The V gene's germline CDR1 is LNHDA and CDR2 SQIVND (reference sequence). The CDR3 loop spans 19 amino acids. V lost 5 bases and J lost 5; bases outside the gene matches: 14. CDR3 in DNA: TGTGCCAGTAGTTCCCTGGGACTAGCGGGAGACCCCGAGAACAATGAGCAGTTCTTC. Residues: CASSSLGLAGDPENNEQFF.

J is TRBJ1-1 and V is TRBV6-5; 8 bases fit TRBD1. Germline CDR1 and CDR2: MNHEY and SVGAGI. The V and J ends lost 7 bases and 6 bases, in that order; junction bases with no gene match: 10. The CDR3 is 14 residues long. The CDR3 DNA is TGTGCCAGCACAGGGGGTCAGGGGGCTTCTGAAGCTTTCTTT. Translated: CASTGGQGASEAFF.

The CDR3 loop reads CASSPWDRRSYEQYF. The CDR3 nucleotides are TGTGCCAGCAGCCCATGGGACAGGCGCTCCTACGAGCAGTACTTC. The chain links TRBV11-3 to TRBJ2-7; 8 bases line up with TRBD1. This CDR3 region has 15 residues. The ends lost 5 bases at V and 0 bases at J; junction bases unmatched: 6. Per the germline V gene, CDR1 is SGHNT and CDR2 is YENEEA. The full variable domain, with the rest looked up from reference TRBV11-3 and TRBJ2-7, is EAGVVQSPRYKIIEKKQPVAFWCNPISGHNTLYWYLQNLGQGPELLIRYENEEAVDDSQLPKDRFSAERLKGVDSTLKIQPAELGDSAVYLCASSPWDRRSYEQYFGPGTRLTVT.